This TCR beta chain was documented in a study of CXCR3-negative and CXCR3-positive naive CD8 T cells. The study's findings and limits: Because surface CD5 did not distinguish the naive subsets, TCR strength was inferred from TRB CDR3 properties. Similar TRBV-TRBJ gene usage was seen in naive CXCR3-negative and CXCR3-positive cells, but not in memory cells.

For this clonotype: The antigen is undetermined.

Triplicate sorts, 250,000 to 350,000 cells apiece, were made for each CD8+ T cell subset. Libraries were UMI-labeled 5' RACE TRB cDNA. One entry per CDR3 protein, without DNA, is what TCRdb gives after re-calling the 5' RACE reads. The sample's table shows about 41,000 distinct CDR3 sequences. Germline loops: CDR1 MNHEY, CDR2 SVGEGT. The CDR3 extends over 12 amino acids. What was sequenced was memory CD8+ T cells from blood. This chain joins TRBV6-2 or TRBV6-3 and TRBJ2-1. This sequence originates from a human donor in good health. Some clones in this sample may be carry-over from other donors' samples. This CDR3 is CASSYSSNEQFF.